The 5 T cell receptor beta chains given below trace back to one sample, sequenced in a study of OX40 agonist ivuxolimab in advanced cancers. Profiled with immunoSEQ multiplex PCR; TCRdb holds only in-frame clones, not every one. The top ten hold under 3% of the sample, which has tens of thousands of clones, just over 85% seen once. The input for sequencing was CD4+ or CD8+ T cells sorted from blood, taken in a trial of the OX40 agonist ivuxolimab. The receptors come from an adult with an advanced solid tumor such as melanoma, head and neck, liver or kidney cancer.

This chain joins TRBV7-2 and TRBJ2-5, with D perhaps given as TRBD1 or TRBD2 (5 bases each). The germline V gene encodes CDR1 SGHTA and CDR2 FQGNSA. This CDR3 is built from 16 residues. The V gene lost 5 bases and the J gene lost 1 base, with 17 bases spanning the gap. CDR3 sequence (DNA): TGTGCCAGCAGCCCGGGCAGGGATGGGGGCCAAGAGACCCAGTACTTC. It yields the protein CASSPGRDGGQETQYF. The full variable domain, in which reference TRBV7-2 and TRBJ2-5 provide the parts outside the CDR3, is GAGVSQSPSNKVTEKGKDVELRCDPISGHTALYWYRQSLGQGLEFLIYFQGNSAPDKSGLPSDRFSAERTGGSVSTLTIQRTQQEDSAVYLCASSPGRDGGQETQYFGPGTRLLVL.

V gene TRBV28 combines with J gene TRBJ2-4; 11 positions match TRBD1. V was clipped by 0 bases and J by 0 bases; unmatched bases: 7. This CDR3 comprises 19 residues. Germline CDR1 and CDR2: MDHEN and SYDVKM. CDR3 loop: CASSLWAGQGELAKNIQYF. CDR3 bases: TGTGCCAGCAGTTTATGGGCGGGACAGGGGGAGTTAGCCAAAAACATTCAGTACTTC. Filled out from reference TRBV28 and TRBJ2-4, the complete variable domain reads DVKVTQSSRYLVKRTGEKVFLECVQDMDHENMFWYRQDPGLGLRLIYFSYDVKMKEKGDIPEGYSVSREKKERFSLILESASTNQTSMYLCASSLWAGQGELAKNIQYFGAGTRLSVL.

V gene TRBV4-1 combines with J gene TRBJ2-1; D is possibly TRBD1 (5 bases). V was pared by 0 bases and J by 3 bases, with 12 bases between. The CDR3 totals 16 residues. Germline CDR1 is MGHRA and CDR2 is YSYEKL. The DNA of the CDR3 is TGCGCCAGCAGCCAAGAGCCTCAGGGAATCTACAATGAGCAGTTCTTC. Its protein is CASSQEPQGIYNEQFF.

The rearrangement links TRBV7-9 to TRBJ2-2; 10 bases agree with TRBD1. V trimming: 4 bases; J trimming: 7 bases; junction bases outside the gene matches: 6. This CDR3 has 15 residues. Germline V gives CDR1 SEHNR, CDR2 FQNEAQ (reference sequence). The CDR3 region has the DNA TGTGCCAGCAGCTGGGACAGGGGTGGAGGCGGGGAGCTGTTTTTT. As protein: CASSWDRGGGGELFF. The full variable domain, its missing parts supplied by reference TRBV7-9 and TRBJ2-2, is DTGVSQNPRHKITKRGQNVTFRCDPISEHNRLYWYRQTLGQGPEFLTYFQNEAQLEKSRLLSDRFSAERPKGSFSTLEIQRTEQGDSAMYLCASSWDRGGGGELFFGEGSRLTVL.

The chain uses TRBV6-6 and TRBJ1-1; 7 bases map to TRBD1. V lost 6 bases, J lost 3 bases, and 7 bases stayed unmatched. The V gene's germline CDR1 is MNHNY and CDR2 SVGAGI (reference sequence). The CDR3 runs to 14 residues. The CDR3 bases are TGTGCCAGCAGCAGCCCTACAGGGGACACTGAAGCTTTCTTT. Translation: CASSSPTGDTEAFF.